The clone carrying this T cell receptor beta chain was seen a handful of times. No treatment of any kind had been given to any patient before thyroid surgery. The data were taken from a study of metastatic and nonmetastatic thyroid tumors. Original methodology: In papillary thyroid cancer, a distant-metastasis classifier was built using CDR3 differences across clinicopathological groups. Using MiXCR, TCRdb re-called clones from the PCR reads. Here the V and J calls rest on TCRdb's processing, not on the authors' analysis. The repertoire holds about 4,300 clones, approximately 40% seen once, with roughly a quarter in the top ten. This CDR3 has 12 amino acids. CDR1 and CDR2 (germline): MNHNS, SASEGT. V was cut by 6 bases and J by 6 bases, with 11 bases left in between.

The genes are TRBV6-1 and TRBJ1-2; TRBD1 is a possible D gene (5 bases). The receptor was isolated from a male donor with papillary thyroid cancer or a benign thyroid nodule (not recorded which). Some clones in this sample may be carry-over from other donors' samples. The sequencing sample was made of tumor tissue. The CDR3 region is CASSSKGHGYTF. In DNA, the CDR3 is TGTGCCAGCAGCTCAAAGGGGCATGGCTACACCTTC.